This T cell receptor (beta chain) derives from a study of CD8 T cells in Susac syndrome. The TEMRA cells underwent FACS enrichment, while the CD8+ and CD4+ T cells underwent negative isolation. It was with random hexamers that 0.5 to 1 ug RNA was reverse transcribed. TCRdb independently ran MiXCR on the immunoSEQ multiplex PCR reads; one entry per CDR3 protein. This sample has about 130,000 distinct CDR3 sequences, with about 94% found just once. Trimming left V 7 bases short and J 3 bases short, with 19 bases between. Germline CDR1 reads SGHRS; CDR2 reads YFSETQ. The CDR3 has 16 amino acids. Sequenced sample: CD4+ T cells from PBMCs. The sequence was collected from a human donor with multiple sclerosis. This chain connects TRBV5-1 to TRBJ2-2; D unresolved. This CDR3 is CASSPTASRDTGELFF. The CDR3 DNA reads TGCGCCAGCTCCCCTACGGCTAGTCGGGACACCGGGGAGCTGTTTTTT.